A selection of T cell receptor beta chains follows, all from one sample in a study of graft-versus-host responses after intestinal transplantation. Assay used: immunoSEQ multiplex PCR; TCRdb lists only in-frame clones, some missing. This table holds 80,000 to 100,000 clones, roughly nine tenths found once. Which antigens these TCRs recognize remains unknown. Sequencing used unstimulated CD4+ T cells sorted from spleen or lymph node cells, obtained before intestinal transplant. The receptors shown here come from a human donor who received an intestinal transplant. Both conserved end residues are part of each CDR3. D genes are given only for firm matches. A clone size is listed for some rows: how often the clone was seen (once, few, many), or a class if it is expanded.

D	V	J	size	DNA	CDR3
TRBD1	TRBV10-2	TRBJ1-6	few	TGCGCCAGCAGCCGGGACAGAGGCTATAATTCACCCCTCCACTTT	CASSRDRGYNSPLHF
TRBD2	TRBV6-5	TRBJ2-5	.	TGTGCCAGCAGTTATAGCGGGGGGGCTTTCGGGCAGACCCAGTACTTC	CASSYSGGAFGQTQYF
.	TRBV21-1	TRBJ2-7	.	TGTGCCAGCAGCAAATCAGCCCTAGCGGGAGGCGGCTACGAGCAGTACTTC	CASSKSALAGGGYEQYF
.	TRBV5-6	TRBJ1-6	.	TGTGCCAGCAGCTTTTCGAGCTCCTATAATTCACCCCTCCACTTT	CASSFSSSYNSPLHF
.	TRBV30	TRBJ1-6	.	TGTGCCTGGGAGACGGGACACCTAAATTCACCCCTCCACTTT	CAWETGHLNSPLHF
TRBD1	TRBV4-2	TRBJ1-5	.	TGTGCCAGCAGCCAAACCGGGACAGGGGGTATTCAGCCCCAGCATTTT	CASSQTGTGGIQPQHF
TRBD2	TRBV30	TRBJ2-7	.	TGTGCCTGGAGGGGGACTAGCGGGAGTGCTGGGTACGAGCAGTACTTC	CAWRGTSGSAGYEQYF
.	TRBV6-5	TRBJ1-1	few	TGTGCCAGCCGATACAGGTCTCCGGGGGCTGAAGCTTTCTTT	CASRYRSPGAEAFF
TRBD1	TRBV6-6	TRBJ2-5	.	TGTGCCAGCAGTTACCAGGGGGCGGATCAAGAGACCCAGTACTTC	CASSYQGADQETQYF
.	TRBV7-9	TRBJ2-2	once	TGTGCCAGCAGCTTGTCTAGCGAAAGGAACACCGGGGAGCTGTTTTTT	CASSLSSERNTGELFF
TRBD2	TRBV5-1	TRBJ2-1	.	TGCGCCAGCAGCTTTGGCCTAGCGGGAAGCCTCCGGCAGTTCTTC	CASSFGLAGSLRQFF
.	TRBV5-6	TRBJ2-7	.	TGTGCCAGCAGCTTGCAAGTCGCCCCCCGGTTTAACGAGCAGTACTTC	CASSLQVAPRFNEQYF
.	TRBV11-2	TRBJ2-7	.	TGTGCCAGCACCGCAGGCTACGAGCAGTACTTC	CASTAGYEQYF
TRBD1	TRBV19	TRBJ1-2	.	TGTGCCAGTACTGAAGGGGGCTTTAACTATGGCTACACCTTC	CASTEGGFNYGYTF
TRBD1	TRBV5-1	TRBJ2-2	.	TGCGCCAGCAGCGGCCACTCGGGACAGGGGGACACCGGGGAGCTGTTTTTT	CASSGHSGQGDTGELFF
TRBD2	TRBV5-1	TRBJ2-1	.	TGCGCCAGCAGCAGGACTAGCGGCGATTTGGATGAGCAGTTCTTC	CASSRTSGDLDEQFF
.	TRBV29-1	TRBJ1-1	.	TGCAGCGTTGGGACAGCTTTGAACACTGAAGCTTTCTTT	CSVGTALNTEAFF
.	TRBV18	TRBJ2-7	.	TGTGCCAGCTCACCAGGCGGGACCATATCACACTACGAGCAGTACTTC	CASSPGGTISHYEQYF
TRBD2	TRBV27	TRBJ2-7	.	TGTGCCAGCAGCCGCGGGACTAGATCGCGCGAGCAGTACTTC	CASSRGTRSREQYF
.	TRBV6-6	TRBJ1-5	.	TGTGCCAGCAGCACTATATTGGGCAATCAGCCCCAGCATTTT	CASSTILGNQPQHF
.	TRBV28	TRBJ1-5	.	TGTGCCAGCAGTTTAGGGCGGGGGCTTCCCAGTCAGCCCCAGCATTTT	CASSLGRGLPSQPQHF
.	TRBV27	TRBJ1-1	.	TGTGCCAGCCGCAAGAGTCACGGGGGTACCACTGAAGCTTTCTTT	CASRKSHGGTTEAFF
TRBD2	TRBV4-1	TRBJ2-1	.	TGCGCCAGCAGCCTCTATCTAGCGGGAGTCGGCAATGAGCAGTTCTTC	CASSLYLAGVGNEQFF
TRBD2	TRBV14	TRBJ2-7	.	TGTGCCAGCAGCCAAGCGGGGGGGCGCTACGAGCAGTACTTC	CASSQAGGRYEQYF
TRBD1	TRBV7-3	TRBJ2-3	once	TGTGCCAGCAGCTTACACGGGACAGGGGGCGCGAGAGATACGCAGTATTTT	CASSLHGTGGARDTQYF
.	TRBV4-1	TRBJ2-7	.	TGCGCCAGCAGCCAAGGGGTAGGGACTCCGTCGCACTACGAGCAGTACTTC	CASSQGVGTPSHYEQYF
TRBD1	TRBV6-1	TRBJ2-3	once	TGTGCCAGCAATACCGACAGGGTAATCGCAGATACGCAGTATTTT	CASNTDRVIADTQYF
TRBD1	TRBV6-1	TRBJ1-5	few	TGTGCCAGCAGTGGGAACAGGGGTAACAATCAGCCCCAGCATTTT	CASSGNRGNNQPQHF
.	TRBV29-1	TRBJ2-3	.	TGCAGCGTTGAAGAGGCGTTGAGGACAGATACGCAGTATTTT	CSVEEALRTDTQYF
TRBD1	TRBV25-1	TRBJ1-6	.	TGTGCCAGTAGGAGACAGGGGCTGACTTCACCCCTCCACTTT	CASRRQGLTSPLHF
TRBD1	TRBV5-4	TRBJ1-2	.	TGTGCCAGCAGCCCGACGCTCGTACAGGGGGACTATGGCTACACCTTC	CASSPTLVQGDYGYTF
.	TRBV14	TRBJ2-1	.	TGTGCCAGCAGCCAAGTTAGTGGAGTTCAGTTCTTC	CASSQVSGVQFF
.	TRBV19	TRBJ2-1	.	TGTGCCAGTAGTAACGGACACCAGGGTAGGGAGCAGTTCTTC	CASSNGHQGREQFF
TRBD1	TRBV28	TRBJ2-7	.	TGTGCCAGCAGTTCCCGGGACAGGGCCTACGAGCAGTACTTC	CASSSRDRAYEQYF
.	TRBV5-4	TRBJ2-2	.	TGTGCCAGCAGCTTGGCCGCAACTGCCAACACCGGGGAGCTGTTTTTT	CASSLAATANTGELFF
.	TRBV7-9	TRBJ1-2	.	TGTGCCAGCAGCGCGGAGACCCGGAGTGGCTACACCTTC	CASSAETRSGYTF
.	TRBV28	TRBJ1-2	.	TGTGCCAGCAGCCTTATGCGGGTATCTAACTATGGCTACACCTTC	CASSLMRVSNYGYTF
.	TRBV21-1	TRBJ2-3	.	TGTGCCAGCAGGACTAGCGGGGAGATATCGGGTACGCAGTATTTT	CASRTSGEISGTQYF
.	TRBV7-8	TRBJ1-2	.	TGTGCCAGCAGTAAAGACCATATCCTAACGGGTGGCTACACCTTC	CASSKDHILTGGYTF
TRBD1	TRBV9	TRBJ1-3	.	TGTGCCAGCAGCGTAGGTTCGGGGCAGGGGGCTGGTGGAAACACCATATATTTT	CASSVGSGQGAGGNTIYF
TRBD1	TRBV25-1	TRBJ2-7	.	TGTGCCAGCAGGGACGCAGGGGGCAGGGACGAGCAGTACTTC	CASRDAGGRDEQYF